The entry below gives a single T cell receptor (beta chain) sequence along with its context. The antigen it binds to is not known. Base qualities are not provided; no much larger clone lies one nucleotide away. Measured from the cysteine to the phenylalanine, the CDR3 is 17 residues long. The retained sequence is limited to the CDR3, 51 bases, with the frame set at the first base. V is pruned by 3 bases and J by 1 base, leaving 7 bases of the junction without a gene match. CDR1 and CDR2 (MRHNA, SNTAGT) derive from the germline V gene. Library preparation was by the immunoSEQ multiplex PCR assay. TCRdb mirrors the immuneACCESS table, restricted to in-frame sequences. Some clones are absent from its copies; in checked studies, under half trace to an unresolved V gene, and the reason for the others is unknown. Counted in this sample were over 70,000 clones; about 94% of them appeared once. Of the sample, less than 2.5% is held by the ten largest clones.

This sample is drawn from a study of T cell changes during pregnancy in multiple sclerosis (dated 2019 in TCRdb). A note on the overall study: The study examined how the T cell repertoire changed over the course of pregnancy in women with multiple sclerosis.

The sequence is built from TRBV6-4 and TRBJ2-7; TRBD2 aligns with 12 central bases. This receptor was taken from a female donor with multiple sclerosis, enrolled in a pregnancy study. Specimen: peripheral blood, collected in the third trimester of pregnancy. The nucleotides are TGTGCCAGCAGTGATCCGACTAGCGGGAGTGGGTCCTACGAGCAGTACTTC. It encodes CASSDPTSGSGSYEQYF.